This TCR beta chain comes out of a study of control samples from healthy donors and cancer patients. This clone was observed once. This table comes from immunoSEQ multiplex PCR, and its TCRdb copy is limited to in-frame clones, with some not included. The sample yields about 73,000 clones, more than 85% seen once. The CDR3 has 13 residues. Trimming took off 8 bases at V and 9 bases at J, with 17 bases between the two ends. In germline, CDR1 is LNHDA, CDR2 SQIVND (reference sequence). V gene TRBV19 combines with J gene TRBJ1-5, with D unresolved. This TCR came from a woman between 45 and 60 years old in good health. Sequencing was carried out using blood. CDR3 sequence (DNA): TGTGCCAGTGCCCCCCCGGGAATGAGGCCCCAGCATTTT. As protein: CASAPPGMRPQHF.